This T cell receptor beta chain was obtained from a study of T-cell memory formation after mild COVID-19. This clonotype was observed many times. The antigen is unknown. CDR1 is SEHNR and CDR2 is FQNEAQ in the germline V gene (reference sequence). The CDR3 loop spans 14 amino acids. The V and J ends lost 1 base and 1 base respectively, with 7 bases between them. Findings and caveats of the study: CD4+ contracting clones were mainly CM and EM; CD8+ ones, EMRA.

It was 5'RACE with constant-segment primers that produced the TCR alpha and TCR beta cDNA libraries, which carried sample barcodes and UMIs. TCRdb fed the 5' RACE reads into MiXCR, producing one record per CDR3 protein. The repertoire holds a few hundred thousand distinct CDR3 sequences, with around 30% as singletons. The TCR was taken from an adult woman who had mild COVID-19 (a few samples of this study predate the infection). Cell type and time point are not known. Sample: PBMCs or a T cell subset sorted from them (not recorded which). This sequence joins TRBV7-9 and TRBJ2-5; no firm D call. This chain's CDR3 is CASSLGGSQETQYF. DNA of the CDR3: TGTGCCAGCAGCTTAGGGGGAAGCCAAGAGACCCAGTACTTC.